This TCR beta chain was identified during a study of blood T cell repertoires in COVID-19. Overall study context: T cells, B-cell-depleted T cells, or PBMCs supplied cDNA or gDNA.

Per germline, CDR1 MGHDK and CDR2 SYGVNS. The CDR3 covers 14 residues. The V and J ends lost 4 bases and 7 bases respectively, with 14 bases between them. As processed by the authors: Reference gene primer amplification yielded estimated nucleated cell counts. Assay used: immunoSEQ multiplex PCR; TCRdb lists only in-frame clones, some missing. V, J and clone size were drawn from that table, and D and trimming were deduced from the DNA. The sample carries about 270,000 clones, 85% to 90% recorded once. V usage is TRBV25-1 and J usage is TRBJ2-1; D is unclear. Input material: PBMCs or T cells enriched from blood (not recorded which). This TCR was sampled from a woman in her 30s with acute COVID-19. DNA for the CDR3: TGTGCCAGCAGTGGCTTACTAACGGATAATGAGCAGTTCTTC. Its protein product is CASSGLLTDNEQFF.